Following are 9 T cell receptor beta chains from one sample sequenced in a study of blood T cell repertoires in COVID-19. Profiled with immunoSEQ multiplex PCR; TCRdb holds only in-frame clones, not every one. Here the sample spans just under 350,000 clones, around 91% being singletons. Sequencing input: peripheral blood. These receptors were collected from a young woman who had recovered from COVID-19.

The CDR3 here is CAWSVWGQGKDTIYF. CDR3 DNA sequence: TGTGCCTGGAGTGTATGGGGCCAGGGGAAGGACACCATATATTTT. The chain joins TRBV30 to TRBJ1-3; TRBD1 might be the D (6 bases). CDR3 size: 15 residues. CDR1 GTSNPN and CDR2 SVGIG come from the germline V gene (reference sequence). Trimming pared 0 bases from V and 8 bases from J, leaving 17 bases between.

V usage is TRBV2 and J usage is TRBJ1-3, with 10 nucleotides matching TRBD1. J lost 2 bases, V lost 0 bases, and 10 bases had no gene match. The CDR3 covers 19 residues. CDR1 and CDR2 from the germline V gene are SNHLY and FYNNEI. The CDR3 here is CASSEAPFDRGRAGNTIYF. CDR3 coding DNA: TGTGCCAGCAGTGAAGCGCCGTTTGACAGGGGGCGCGCTGGAAACACCATATATTTT.

This chain links TRBV27 with TRBJ2-5; 7 bases agree with TRBD1. The CDR3 has 18 residues. V lost 3 bases to trimming and J lost 6 bases; unmatched junction nucleotides: 19. Germline values: CDR1 MNHEY, CDR2 SMNVEV (reference sequence). The CDR3 spells CASSLRGQWTEGDKTQYF. The CDR3 DNA is TGTGCCAGCAGTTTGAGGGGGCAGTGGACCGAGGGGGATAAGACCCAGTACTTC.

The V call is TRBV19, the J call TRBJ1-1; 7 bases are a match to TRBD1. Unmatched junction bases numbered 11, after V lost 6 bases and J lost 4 bases. The CDR3 spans 15 residues. CDR1 and CDR2 (germline): LNHDA, SQIVND (reference sequence). DNA for the CDR3: TGTGCCAGTAGCTTAACAGGGGCGGTCGGCACTGAAGCTTTCTTT. It encodes CASSLTGAVGTEAFF.

The chain employs TRBV5-1 and TRBJ2-7; D not resolved. V dropped 0 bases and J dropped 2 bases, with 6 bases sitting between them. This CDR3 contains 13 residues. The germline gives CDR1 SGHRS, CDR2 YFSETQ. The CDR3 spells CASSLDSTYEQYV. For the CDR3, the DNA is TGCGCCAGCAGCTTGGACTCGACCTACGAGCAGTACGTC.

The chain has TRBV18 and TRBJ1-3; D is uncertain. V was shortened by 3 bases and J by 0 bases, with 18 bases between the two germline ends. Germline V gene sequence: CDR1 KGHSH, CDR2 LQKENI. CDR3 length equals 18 residues. The CDR3 DNA reads TGTGCCAGCTCACCGTTCATGTCCGCAGAGGGCTCTGGAAACACCATATATTTT. Amino acid sequence: CASSPFMSAEGSGNTIYF.

The V gene is TRBV19, the J gene TRBJ1-3; a possible D gene is TRBD1 (6 bases). The CDR3 has 15 residues. CDR1 and CDR2 (germline): LNHDA, SQIVND (reference sequence). The ends were cut back, 3 bases at V and 7 bases at J, with 16 bases in the middle. CDR3 residues: CASSIRTAHGNTIYF. CDR3 nucleotides: TGTGCCAGTAGTATTCGGACAGCTCACGGGAACACCATATATTTT.

The gene calls are TRBV25-1 and TRBJ2-2; 11 bases are a match to TRBD2. The CDR3 spans 15 residues. V shed 8 bases and J 3 bases; nucleotides not matched to a gene: 5. The germline CDR1 and CDR2 sequences are MGHDK and SYGVNS. Here the CDR3 reads CASLGLAGHTGELFF. CDR3 sequence (DNA): TGTGCCAGCTTAGGACTAGCGGGCCACACCGGGGAGCTGTTTTTT.

The chain employs TRBV12-5 and TRBJ2-2; 11 bases are shared with TRBD2. This CDR3 spans 16 amino acids. Germline V CDR1 and CDR2: LGHNT, FRNRAP. With V trimmed by 0 bases and J by 6 bases, 3 bases remained unmatched. CDR3 loop: CASGLVLAGVAGELFF. CDR3 DNA sequence: TGTGCTAGTGGTTTGGTACTAGCGGGAGTAGCCGGGGAGCTGTTTTTT.